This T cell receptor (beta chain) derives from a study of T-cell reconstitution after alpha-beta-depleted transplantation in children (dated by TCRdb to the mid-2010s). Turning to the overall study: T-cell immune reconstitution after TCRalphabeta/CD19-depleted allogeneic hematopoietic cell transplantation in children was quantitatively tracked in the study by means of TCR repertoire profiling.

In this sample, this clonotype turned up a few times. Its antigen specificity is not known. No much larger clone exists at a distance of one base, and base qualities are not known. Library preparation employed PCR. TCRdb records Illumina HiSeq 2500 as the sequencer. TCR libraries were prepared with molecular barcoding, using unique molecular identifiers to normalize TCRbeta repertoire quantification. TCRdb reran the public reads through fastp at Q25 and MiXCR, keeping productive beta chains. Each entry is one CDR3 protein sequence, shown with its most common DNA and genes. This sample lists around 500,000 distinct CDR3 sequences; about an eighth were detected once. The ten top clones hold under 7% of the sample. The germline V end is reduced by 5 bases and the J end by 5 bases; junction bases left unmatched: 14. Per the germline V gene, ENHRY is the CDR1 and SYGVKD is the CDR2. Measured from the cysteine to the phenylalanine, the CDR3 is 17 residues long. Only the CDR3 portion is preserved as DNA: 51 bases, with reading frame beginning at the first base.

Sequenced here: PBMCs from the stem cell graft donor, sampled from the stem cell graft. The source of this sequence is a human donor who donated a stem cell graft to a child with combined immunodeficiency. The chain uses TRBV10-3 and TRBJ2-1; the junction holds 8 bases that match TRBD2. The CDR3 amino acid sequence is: CAISIRWSSGPHNEQFF. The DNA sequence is TGTGCCATCAGTATCCGGTGGTCTAGCGGGCCTCACAATGAGCAGTTCTTC.